This entry lists 15 T cell receptor beta chains sequenced from one sample in a study of T cell responses to AZD1222 COVID-19 vaccine. Only in-frame clones appear in the TCRdb table, and some are missing; sequencing was by immunoSEQ multiplex PCR. The sample has over 150,000 clones, 88% seen once; the top ten hold around 3.2%. The specimen comprised peripheral blood, sampled on day 0 of AZD1222 vaccination. The source of these receptors is an adult in good health.

The rearrangement joins TRBV3-1 (or the pseudogene TRBV3-2) to TRBJ1-4; D unclear. Trimming cost V 3 bases and J 5 bases, with 7 bases left between them. CDR3 length: 13 amino acids. CDR1 is LGHDT and CDR2 is YNNKEL in the germline V gene (reference sequence). The chain's CDR3 is CASSHGRNEKLFF. In DNA form, the CDR3 reads TGTGCCAGCAGCCATGGACGGAATGAAAAACTGTTTTTT.

The chain uses TRBV10-2 and TRBJ1-5, with D unclear. The CDR3 has 13 residues. Trimming took off 8 bases at V and 1 base at J, with 9 bases between the two ends. Germline assignment: CDR1 WSHSY and CDR2 SAAADI. The CDR3 here is CASGGQSNQPQHF. The CDR3 nucleotides are TGCGCCAGCGGCGGGCAGAGCAATCAGCCCCAGCATTTT.

The chain uses TRBV9 and TRBJ1-6, with 9 bases aligning to TRBD1. After removal of 4 bases from V and 10 bases from J, the junction contained 9 bases not matched to a gene. This CDR3 region has 15 residues. Looked up from germline, CDR1 is SGDLS and CDR2 is YYNGEE. The CDR3 DNA follows: TGTGCCAGCAGCCCGGACAGGGGCGAAGGATCACCCCTCCACTTT. This encodes CASSPDRGEGSPLHF.

The CDR3 sequence is CASSPRAGESPLHF. The DNA for the CDR3 is TGTGCCAGCTCACCAAGGGCAGGGGAATCACCCCTCCACTTT. The chain has TRBV18 and TRBJ1-6; possibly TRBD1 for D (6 bases). V shed 2 bases and J shed 10 bases, with 12 bases lying between them. Germline V gene lookup returns CDR1 KGHSH and CDR2 LQKENI. The CDR3 length is 14 residues.

This rearrangement joins TRBV18 to TRBJ1-5; no firm D call. This CDR3 is 15 amino acids long. The germline V and J ends were trimmed by 3 bases and 7 bases, with 16 bases remaining between them. Per germline, CDR1 KGHSH and CDR2 LQKENI. CDR3 in DNA: TGTGCCAGCTCACCGGCGGGCATTGCCGAGCAGCCCCAGCATTTT. It yields the protein CASSPAGIAEQPQHF.

The chain employs TRBV3-1 (or the pseudogene TRBV3-2) and TRBJ2-6; D call uncertain. The length of the CDR3 is 15 residues. Germline CDR1 is LGHDT and CDR2 is YNNKEL (reference sequence). V gave up 3 bases and J gave up 0 bases, with 6 bases separating them. The DNA of the CDR3 is TGTGCCAGCAGCCAGGGCAACTCTGGGGCCAACGTCCTGACTTTC. As protein: CASSQGNSGANVLTF.

The chain carries TRBV24-1 and TRBJ1-4; 7 bases map to TRBD1. With V trimmed by 6 bases and J by 4 bases, 4 bases remained unmatched. Per germline, CDR1 KGHDR and CDR2 SFDVKD. The CDR3 is 14 residues long. The CDR3 sequence: CATSPGGFNEKLFF. CDR3 DNA sequence: TGTGCCACCAGTCCAGGGGGGTTTAATGAAAAACTGTTTTTT.

This clone is a singleton in its sample. The V and J genes are TRBV6-2 or TRBV6-3 and TRBJ1-5; D possibly corresponds to TRBD1 (6 bases). V was cut by 4 bases and J by 5 bases, with 12 bases left in between. The CDR3 is 14 residues long. From germline, CDR1 is MNHEY and CDR2 SVGEGT. The CDR3 bases are TGTGCCAGCAGTTGGGGGGCAGGGTATCAGCCCCAGCATTTT. Its protein is CASSWGAGYQPQHF.

The chain is built from TRBV6-5 and TRBJ2-7; D not certain. CDR1 and CDR2 (germline): MNHEY, SVGAGI. Trimming stripped 4 bases from V and 6 bases from J, with 13 bases between. CDR3 length: 13 residues. CDR3 sequence reads: CASSSLGKVEQYF. Written as DNA, the CDR3 is TGTGCCAGCAGTTCATTAGGGAAGGTCGAGCAGTACTTC.

For this clone: The identical CDR3 is also encoded by other nucleotide sequences in the sample. This rearrangement joins TRBV7-9 to TRBJ2-7; D unresolved. The CDR3 length is 11 residues. Germline lookup yields CDR1 SEHNR and CDR2 FQNEAQ (reference sequence). The germline V and J ends were trimmed by 1 base and 4 bases, with 2 bases remaining between them. The CDR3 nucleotides read TGTGCCAGCAGCTTAGATTACGAGCAGTACTTC. Its protein product is CASSLDYEQYF.

The V gene is TRBV10-3, the J gene TRBJ1-2, with 7 bases that match TRBD1. In germline, CDR1 is ENHRY, CDR2 SYGVKD. This CDR3 region has 16 residues. Trimming cost V 3 bases and J 0 bases; bases outside gene matches: 7. CDR3 sequence (DNA): TGTGCCATCAGTGATTTACAGGGGTTTCCTAACTATGGCTACACCTTC. Its protein product is CAISDLQGFPNYGYTF.

J is TRBJ2-7 and V is TRBV7-8; 9 bases match TRBD2. Germline trimming cut 0 bases from V and 4 bases from J; bases unmatched to any gene: 19. This CDR3 spans 20 amino acids. CDR1 and CDR2 (germline): SGHVS, FQNEAQ. This CDR3 reads CASSLAWDGSSGAMGYEQYF. CDR3 coding DNA: TGTGCCAGCAGCTTAGCGTGGGACGGCTCTAGCGGGGCCATGGGGTACGAGCAGTACTTC.

The chain recombines TRBV5-6 with TRBJ2-7; 11 positions agree with TRBD1. J lost 6 bases, V lost 4 bases, and 3 bases had no gene match. The germline V gene has CDR1 SGHDT and CDR2 YYEEEE. The CDR3 contains 13 residues. The CDR3 DNA reads TGTGCCAGCAGCCTGGGGACAGGGGGCGAGCAGTACTTC. Its protein is CASSLGTGGEQYF.

V and J are TRBV19 and TRBJ1-5; D ambiguous. Trimming removed 3 bases from V and 2 bases from J, with 11 bases in between. Germline V gene lookup returns CDR1 LNHDA and CDR2 SQIVND (reference sequence). This CDR3 contains 15 residues. The CDR3 sequence is CASSIIRNGNQPQHF. The CDR3 DNA reads TGTGCCAGTAGTATCATTCGGAACGGCAATCAGCCCCAGCATTTT. The full variable domain, its missing parts supplied by reference TRBV19 and TRBJ1-5, is DGGITQSPKYLFRKEGQNVTLSCEQNLNHDAMYWYRQDPGQGLRLIYYSQIVNDFQKGDIAEGYSVSREKKESFPLTVTSAQKNPTAFYLCASSIIRNGNQPQHFGDGTRLSIL.

The chain is built from TRBV7-9 and TRBJ2-7, with 9 bases aligning to TRBD1. The V and J ends lost 6 bases and 7 bases, in that order; junction bases with no gene match: 16. Germline lookup yields CDR1 SEHNR and CDR2 FQNEAQ (reference sequence). This CDR3 is built from 16 residues. CDR3 in amino acids: CASRKDGGQGVGEQYF. CDR3 coding DNA: TGTGCCAGCAGAAAAGACGGGGGACAGGGAGTCGGGGAGCAGTACTTC.